Given below is one TCR beta chain in context. Its antigen is undetermined. The record originates from a study of lymphopenia after photon versus proton radiotherapy. Study-level findings and limits: Authors raise, but do not show, better survival with proton therapy. Post-nadir TCR diversity decline inversely tracked overall survival among those who died. Photon-treated patients lost naive T cells and TCR diversity; proton-treated stayed stable.

The table came from immunoSEQ multiplex PCR; TCRdb's copy has only in-frame clones and leaves some out. The data show approximately 62,000 clones, less than 85% seen once. CDR1 is SGHNT, CDR2 YYREEE, per germline (reference sequence). V lost 1 base, J lost 1 base, and 4 bases stayed unmatched. CDR3 size: 15 residues. The clonotype originates from a man aged 55 to 70 with pancreatic cancer. The sample consisted of peripheral blood, taken from a patient treated with proton-based radiotherapy. The chain couples TRBV5-4 to TRBJ2-7; 8 nucleotides align to TRBD1. The CDR3 spells CASSLNQGASYEQYF. The CDR3 DNA reads TGTGCCAGCAGCTTGAACCAGGGGGCTTCCTACGAGCAGTACTTC.